This T cell receptor (beta chain) was captured in a study of blood T cell repertoires in COVID-19. Overall study: T cells, B-cell-depleted T cells, or PBMCs supplied cDNA or gDNA.

Remarks on this clone: This same CDR3 is encoded by further DNA sequences in the sample.

Using immunoSEQ multiplex PCR, the repertoire was profiled, and TCRdb retains in-frame clones only, with some absent. Of approximately 210,000 clones in the sample, 70% to 85% were seen once. Individuals drawn from about 26 US areas were roughly 18 to 95 years old. Recovered Cohort 3 donors showed two negative PCRs, clearance, or symptom resolution. The CDR3 spans 15 residues. V was cut by 4 bases and J by 2 bases, with 12 bases left in between. From germline, CDR1 is KGHSH and CDR2 LQKENI. This receptor was taken from a middle-aged man who had recovered from COVID-19. Sequenced material: PBMCs or T cells enriched from blood (not recorded which). V and J are TRBV18 and TRBJ1-5; no clear D gene. CDR3 bases: TGTGCCAGCTCACTCCTTTCCGGTGGCAATCAGCCCCAGCATTTT. Protein: CASSLLSGGNQPQHF.